The rows below give T cell receptor beta chains drawn from one sample of a study of CD8+ T cells in alopecia areata. Assay: immunoSEQ multiplex PCR; the TCRdb copy retains only in-frame clones and omits some. Here the sample spans about 220,000 clones, about 57% being singletons. Sequences were derived from CD4+ T cells sorted from blood, sampled at week 4, from a patient treated with tofacitinib. The receptors here all came from a human donor with alopecia areata. CDR3s include the opening cysteine and the closing phenylalanine or tryptophan. Each record gives: CDR3 length, clone size, D gene, J gene, V gene, CDR3 protein, CDR3 DNA. A D gene is named only where the DNA matches it firmly. Clone sizes are given selectively: once, few, many, or a class where the clone is expanded.

14,-,-,TRBJ1-1,TRBV29-1,CSVSAGGLNTEAFF,TGCAGCGTTTCTGCCGGGGGGCTGAACACTGAAGCTTTCTTT
15,-,-,TRBJ2-1,TRBV7-2,CASSLTGITSDEQFF,TGTGCCAGCAGCTTAACGGGGATTACTTCTGATGAGCAGTTCTTC
17,many,-,TRBJ1-5,TRBV7-9,CASSLGHQRLSNQPQHF,TGTGCCAGCAGCTTGGGACACCAGCGCCTTAGCAATCAGCCCCAGCATTTT
13,-,-,TRBJ1-5,TRBV4-3,CASSQELYQPQHF,TGCGCCAGCAGCCAAGAATTGTATCAGCCCCAGCATTTT
12,few,-,TRBJ1-2,TRBV2,CASTGQNYGYTF,TGTGCCAGCACGGGGCAGAACTATGGCTACACCTTC
15,-,TRBD2,TRBJ2-1,TRBV6-1,CASSELAGAYNEQFF,TGTGCCAGCAGTGAACTAGCGGGGGCCTACAATGAGCAGTTCTTC
13,-,TRBD2,TRBJ2-2,TRBV30,CAGGLQDIRELFF,TGTGCCGGGGGACTACAAGATATTAGGGAGCTGTTTTTT
17,-,-,TRBJ2-2,TRBV7-3,CASSPALGRQNTGELFF,TGTGCCAGCAGCCCAGCCTTGGGACGGCAAAACACCGGGGAGCTGTTTTTT
15,-,-,TRBJ2-6,TRBV4-1,CASSAIPVGANVLTF,TGCGCCAGCAGCGCCATTCCAGTCGGGGCCAACGTCCTGACTTTC
17,-,TRBD1,TRBJ2-2,TRBV5-6,CASSLTPGQPNTGELFF,TGTGCCAGCAGCTTGACACCGGGACAGCCGAACACCGGGGAGCTGTTTTTT
13,-,TRBD1,TRBJ2-3,TRBV29-1,CSVGQAGTDTQYF,TGCAGCGTCGGACAGGCTGGCACAGATACGCAGTATTTT
12,-,-,TRBJ2-3,TRBV30,CAWGESVDTQYF,TGTGCCTGGGGGGAGAGTGTGGATACGCAGTATTTT
12,many,-,TRBJ2-3,TRBV7-6,CASSLRADTQYF,TGTGCCAGCAGCCTTCGGGCAGATACGCAGTATTTT
15,few,TRBD1,TRBJ2-5,TRBV4-1,CASSQVGTGGETQYF,TGCGCCAGCAGCCAGGTGGGGACAGGGGGAGAGACCCAGTACTTC
15,-,TRBD1,TRBJ1-5,TRBV30,CAWSAKTGERQPQHF,TGTGCCTGGAGTGCAAAGACAGGGGAGAGGCAGCCCCAGCATTTT
16,-,TRBD1,TRBJ1-1,TRBV7-8,CASSPDRGQKNTEAFF,TGTGCCAGCAGCCCCGACCGGGGACAGAAAAACACTGAAGCTTTCTTT
15,-,TRBD1,TRBJ2-7,TRBV7-9,CASSQSDRASYEQYF,TGTGCCAGCAGCCAAAGCGACAGGGCCTCCTACGAGCAGTACTTC
14,few,-,TRBJ1-5,TRBV14,CASSQGLPGAPQHF,TGTGCCAGCAGCCAGGGACTCCCTGGGGCGCCCCAGCATTTT
12,few,-,TRBJ2-7,TRBV30,CAWGGSAYEQYF,TGTGCCTGGGGGGGCAGCGCCTACGAGCAGTACTTC
15,-,-,TRBJ2-3,TRBV7-3,CASSLIRGALDTQYF,TGTGCCAGCAGCTTAATTCGGGGGGCCCTGGATACGCAGTATTTT
15,-,-,TRBJ2-1,TRBV5-1,CASSLAPQSNNEQFF,TGCGCCAGCAGCTTGGCCCCACAGTCAAACAATGAGCAGTTCTTC
13,once,-,TRBJ2-7,TRBV7-3,CASSSRDTYEQYF,TGTGCCAGCAGCTCCCGGGACACCTACGAGCAGTACTTC
14,-,-,TRBJ2-1,TRBV5-6,CASSLSGPNNEQFF,TGTGCCAGCAGCTTGTCCGGACCCAACAATGAGCAGTTCTTC
13,few,-,TRBJ2-5,TRBV29-1,CSVEVQTKETQYF,TGCAGCGTTGAGGTCCAGACCAAAGAGACCCAGTACTTC
16,-,TRBD1,TRBJ2-2,TRBV10-3,CAISEPGQGATGELFF,TGTGCCATCAGTGAGCCGGGACAGGGGGCTACCGGGGAGCTGTTTTTT
13,few,-,TRBJ1-2,TRBV27,CASRLTGNYGYTF,TGTGCCAGCAGACTGACGGGGAACTATGGCTACACCTTC
15,-,-,TRBJ2-2,TRBV5-6,CASSLGWLRAGELFF,TGTGCCAGCAGCTTAGGATGGTTGAGGGCCGGGGAGCTGTTTTTT
14,few,-,TRBJ1-1,TRBV9,CASSEAGLNTEAFF,TGTGCCAGCAGCGAGGCAGGACTGAACACTGAAGCTTTCTTT
15,-,-,TRBJ2-5,TRBV15,CATSHWGPGAETQYF,TGTGCCACCTCTCATTGGGGGCCAGGAGCGGAGACCCAGTACTTC
12,few,-,TRBJ2-5,TRBV7-6,CASSAPYETQYF,TGTGCCAGCAGTGCACCGTACGAGACCCAGTACTTC
13,-,-,TRBJ1-2,TRBV30,CAWSVTVNYGYTF,TGTGCCTGGAGTGTGACAGTAAACTATGGCTACACCTTC
15,few,-,TRBJ1-1,TRBV30,CAWTPRGQGNTEAFF,TGTGCCTGGACTCCTAGGGGCCAGGGGAACACTGAAGCTTTCTTT
14,-,TRBD1,TRBJ1-1,TRBV4-1,CASSQWGQGTEAFF,TGCGCCAGCAGCCAGTGGGGACAGGGCACTGAAGCTTTCTTT
12,few,-,TRBJ2-7,TRBV2,CATTTGEGEQYF,TGTGCCACCACGACAGGGGAGGGCGAGCAGTACTTC
13,-,TRBD1,TRBJ1-1,TRBV7-2,CASSVSGGTEAFF,TGTGCCAGCAGCGTGTCAGGGGGCACTGAAGCTTTCTTT
14,-,TRBD2,TRBJ2-7,TRBV29-1,CSVTSGGLAYEQYF,TGCAGCGTAACTAGCGGGGGCCTAGCCTACGAGCAGTACTTC
16,-,TRBD2,TRBJ2-5,TRBV18,CASSPTSGGQQETQYF,TGTGCCAGCTCACCTACTAGCGGGGGACAGCAAGAGACCCAGTACTTC
15,-,-,TRBJ1-1,TRBV11-2,CASSLADSLNTEAFF,TGTGCCAGCAGCTTAGCAGACAGCTTGAACACTGAAGCTTTCTTT
13,once,TRBD1,TRBJ1-2,TRBV29-1,CSVLGQGAWGYTF,TGCAGCGTTTTAGGACAGGGAGCCTGGGGCTACACCTTC
14,-,-,TRBJ1-5,TRBV7-2,CASSLALRNQPQHF,TGTGCCAGCAGCTTAGCCCTCAGAAATCAGCCCCAGCATTTT
17,-,-,TRBJ1-6,TRBV18,CASSRDSIIAYNSPLHF,TGTGCCAGCTCACGAGACAGTATAATAGCCTATAATTCACCCCTCCACTTT
12,few,-,TRBJ1-1,TRBV29-1,CSGRDGNTEAFF,TGCAGCGGGAGGGACGGGAACACTGAAGCTTTCTTT
14,-,-,TRBJ1-6,TRBV6-1,CASRDTLKNSPLHF,TGTGCCAGCAGAGACACGCTCAAAAATTCACCCCTCCACTTT
11,few,-,TRBJ1-1,TRBV5-1,CASRDSTEAFF,TGCGCCAGCAGAGACAGCACTGAAGCTTTCTTT
16,few,-,TRBJ2-3,TRBV15,CATSQGLKGTGDTQYF,TGTGCCACCAGCCAGGGGCTCAAGGGGACTGGGGATACGCAGTATTTT
12,few,-,TRBJ2-3,TRBV6-5,CASSPDPGIQYF,TGTGCCAGCAGCCCCGACCCTGGCATTCAGTATTTT
12,few,-,TRBJ2-1,TRBV18,CASSPASGEQFF,TGTGCCAGCTCACCAGCGTCGGGGGAGCAGTTCTTC
14,many,-,TRBJ2-3,TRBV11-2,CASGRIPSTDTQYF,TGTGCCAGCGGACGTATTCCTAGCACAGATACGCAGTATTTT
15,-,-,TRBJ1-6,TRBV29-1,CSVTLGVGGNSPLHF,TGCAGCGTTACCTTAGGGGTGGGTGGAAATTCACCCCTCCACTTT
15,-,TRBD1,TRBJ2-3,TRBV2,CASSGGQGDDDTQYF,TGTGCCAGCAGTGGGGGACAGGGGGACGATGATACGCAGTATTTT
13,few,TRBD1,TRBJ1-6,TRBV29-1,CSVQGDYNSPLHF,TGCAGCGTACAGGGGGACTATAATTCACCCCTCCACTTT
14,few,TRBD1,TRBJ1-2,TRBV19,CASSTRDSNYGYTF,TGTGCCAGTAGTACTCGGGACAGTAACTATGGCTACACCTTC
12,-,TRBD1,TRBJ1-1,TRBV29-1,CSVTGRRTEAFF,TGCAGCGTGACAGGGAGAAGGACTGAAGCTTTCTTT
15,-,TRBD1,TRBJ1-1,TRBV29-1,CSVDKTGGLNTEAFF,TGCAGCGTTGATAAGACAGGGGGACTGAACACTGAAGCTTTCTTT
14,-,-,TRBJ1-2,TRBV29-1,CSVEDGGRSYGYTF,TGCAGCGTTGAAGACGGGGGGCGTAGCTATGGCTACACCTTC
13,few,-,TRBJ1-1,TRBV29-1,CSVSGRANTEAFF,TGCAGCGTGTCAGGGAGGGCGAACACTGAAGCTTTCTTT
14,-,-,TRBJ1-6,TRBV25-1,CASSVGGNNSPLHF,TGTGCCAGCAGTGTGGGGGGAAATAATTCACCCCTCCACTTT
15,-,-,TRBJ2-1,TRBV29-1,CSAERPVGGYNEQFF,TGCAGCGCCGAGAGGCCCGTAGGGGGCTACAATGAGCAGTTCTTC
14,few,-,TRBJ1-1,TRBV7-3,CASSPQHLNTEAFF,TGTGCCAGCAGCCCACAACACCTGAACACTGAAGCTTTCTTT